The clone carrying this T cell receptor (beta chain) has only a few counts. Its antigen is as yet unknown. The time point was: patch test 3, about 24 weeks after DPC sensitization. The sample's treatment: therapeutic diphenylcyclopropenone sensitization with weekly scalp DPC. Donors, patients with alopecia ranging from 18 to 70 years old and judged suitable for DPC, provided samples. The data originate from a study of human T cells and chemical hapten exposure. Study context: All through the roughly 23-week study, the scalp of each patient received diphenylcyclopropenone doses weekly. Small pooled library volume differences chiefly drove per-sample TCR yield variation.

TCRdb used MiXCR to reprocess the RACE reads, holding one entry per CDR3 protein. The sample lists about 200,000 distinct CDR3 sequences, roughly a quarter seen once, with about 2.3% in the top ten. Germline V gene data show CDR1 as MNHEY and CDR2 as SVGEGT. Trimming cost V 6 bases and J 0 bases; bases outside gene matches: 7. The CDR3 sequence is 16 residues long. Study-level results: Among expanded TCRs, significantly more large CDR3 similarity clusters formed than among controls.

The receptor was derived from a woman between 35 and 50 years old with alopecia areata. Some clones in this sample may be carry-over from other donors' samples. The source was whole blood, collected in connection with sensitization to the hapten diphenylcyclopropenone (DPC). V is TRBV6-2 or TRBV6-3 and J is TRBJ2-2; TRBD1 aligns across 7 bases. CDR3 DNA sequence: TGTGCCAGCAGCCGATCCGGGACAGCGAACACCGGGGAGCTGTTTTTT. It yields the protein CASSRSGTANTGELFF.